Following are 21 T cell receptor beta chains from one sample sequenced in a study of shared clonotypes between healthy human individuals. Data came from immunoSEQ multiplex PCR; TCRdb stores just in-frame clones and leaves some out. This repertoire shows about half a million clones, about 85% found once; its top ten account for roughly 13%. Sequencing was performed on PBMCs. The receptors derive from a woman aged 40 to 49 in good health. Some clones in this sample may be carry-over from other donors' samples.

This chain joins TRBV7-6 and TRBJ1-1, with TRBD1 matching over 9 bases. Trimming removed 3 bases from V and 6 bases from J; junction bases left unmatched: 8. The V gene's germline CDR1 is SGHVS and CDR2 FNYEAQ. This CDR3 comprises 15 residues. CDR3 region: CASSLMGQGVPEAFF. The CDR3 DNA reads as TGTGCCAGCAGCTTGATGGGACAGGGCGTCCCTGAAGCTTTCTTT.

The rearrangement joins TRBV6-6 to TRBJ2-7; 12 bases agree with TRBD2. The CDR3 is 15 residues long. Looked up from germline, CDR1 is MNHNY and CDR2 is SVGAGI (reference sequence). V was pared by 5 bases and J by 6 bases, with 8 bases of the junction left unmatched. Written as DNA, the CDR3 is TGTGCCAGCAGTGGTCTAGCGGGAGGGCCGGGCGAGCAGTACTTC. This sequence encodes CASSGLAGGPGEQYF.

This clone was observed many times. The chain employs TRBV11-2 and TRBJ2-1, with D perhaps TRBD1 (5 bases). Looked up from germline, CDR1 is SGHAT and CDR2 is FQNNGV. Trimming pared 5 bases from V and 13 bases from J, leaving 15 bases between. This CDR3 is 12 amino acids long. In DNA, the CDR3 is TGTGCCAGCAGCCCTTGGGGCGGTATTCAGTTCTTC. This gives the protein CASSPWGGIQFF.

In regard to this clone: A far larger clone is just one base off, so this is likely a read error. The rearrangement uses TRBV4-1 and TRBJ1-1; 10 bases align to TRBD1. The CDR3 sequence is 14 residues long. The germline V gene encodes CDR1 MGHRA and CDR2 YSYEKL. The CDR3 region is CASSRGQGNNETFF. In DNA, the CDR3 is TGCGCCAGCAGCCGGGGACAGGGGAACAATGAAACTTTCTTT.

This clone occurred a few times. The chain has TRBV30 and TRBJ1-2; D is perhaps TRBD1 (6 bases). V lost 0 bases, J lost 8 bases, and 10 bases lay in between. The V gene's germline CDR1 is GTSNPN and CDR2 SVGIG (reference sequence). The CDR3 is 12 amino acids. CDR3 protein: CAWSVRDRGYTF. DNA of the CDR3: TGTGCCTGGAGTGTACGAGACAGGGGCTACACCTTC. Based on the CDR3 plus reference TRBV30 and TRBJ1-2, the full variable domain is SQTIHQWPATLVQPVGSPLSLECTVEGTSNPNLYWYRQAAGRGLQLLFYSVGIGQISSEVPQNLSASRPQDRQFILSSKKLLLSDSGFYLCAWSVRDRGYTFGSGTRLTVV.

The chain employs TRBV6-4 and TRBJ2-2; D is perhaps TRBD2 (6 bases). Germline CDR1 MRHNA, CDR2 SNTAGT. V lost 6 bases and J lost 3, with 11 bases in between. The CDR3 runs to 14 residues. The CDR3 DNA is TGTGCCAGCAGCGGGAGCTTGGACACCGGGGAGCTGTTTTTT. Its protein is CASSGSLDTGELFF.

CDR3 protein: CASSLTGTEWDTQYF. The CDR3 region has the DNA TGCGCCAGCAGCTTGACTGGGACGGAGTGGGATACGCAGTATTTT. The rearrangement uses TRBV5-1 and TRBJ2-3; D is perhaps TRBD1 or TRBD2 (5 bases each). Germline V gene sequence: CDR1 SGHRS, CDR2 YFSETQ. The CDR3 runs 15 residues. V lost 1 base to trimming and J lost 6 bases, with 15 bases between them.

This clone was seen at least ten times. The identical CDR3 is also encoded by other nucleotide sequences in the sample. This chain links TRBV5-1 with TRBJ1-3; no reliable D call. In germline, CDR1 is SGHRS, CDR2 YFSETQ. The CDR3 contains 15 residues. The V gene lost 2 bases and the J gene lost 0 bases, with 9 bases spanning the gap. CDR3 sequence: CASSLDGNSGNTIYF. CDR3 coding DNA: TGCGCCAGCAGCTTAGACGGAAACTCTGGAAACACCATATATTTT.

About this clone: Being one base from a much bigger clone, this may be a read error. This chain connects TRBV5-1 to TRBJ1-6; D might be TRBD1 (5 bases). V dropped 4 bases and J dropped 10 bases, with 21 bases sitting between them. This CDR3 is built from 16 residues. Germline assignment: CDR1 SGHRS and CDR2 YFSETQ. The CDR3 protein is CASSPLEAGMNSPLHF. The CDR3 region has the DNA TGCGCCAGCAGCCCTTTGGAGGCAGGGATGAACTCACCCCTCCACTTT.

The chain links TRBV28 to TRBJ1-2, with D possibly TRBD1 on 6 matching bases. V lost 2 bases to trimming and J lost 5 bases, with 15 bases between them. This CDR3 comprises 15 residues. Looked up from germline, CDR1 is MDHEN and CDR2 is SYDVKM. In DNA, the CDR3 is TGTGCCAGCAGTTTAATGCGGACAGATCTTTATGGCTACACCTTC. Amino acids: CASSLMRTDLYGYTF.

Comment on this clone: With a far larger clone one base away, a read error is the likely cause. The chain combines TRBV4-2 with TRBJ2-7; a possible D gene is TRBD1 (5 bases). CDR3 size: 13 residues. The germline V and J ends were trimmed by 6 bases and 2 bases, with 11 bases remaining between them. CDR1 is LGHNA, CDR2 YNFKEQ, per germline. The CDR3: CASRSRTPYEQYF. CDR3 in DNA: TGTGCCAGCAGATCCAGGACACCCTACGAGCAGTACTTC.

The V call is TRBV5-1, the J call TRBJ2-7; 8 positions match TRBD2. The CDR3 covers 15 residues. Germline V gives CDR1 SGHRS, CDR2 YFSETQ. The ends lost 6 bases at V and 2 bases at J; junction bases unmatched: 10. The CDR3 sequence: CASNLISGTPYEQYF. In DNA form, the CDR3 reads TGCGCCAGCAACCTAATTAGCGGGACCCCCTACGAGCAGTACTTC.

The rearrangement uses TRBV4-3 and TRBJ1-5; D possibly corresponds to TRBD1 (5 bases). The CDR3 is made up of 15 amino acids. The germline gives CDR1 LGHNA, CDR2 YSLEER. Trimming took off 0 bases at V and 5 bases at J, with 11 bases between the two ends. CDR3: CASSQDGGGDQPQHF. The CDR3 DNA follows: TGCGCCAGCAGCCAAGACGGGGGAGGAGATCAGCCCCAGCATTTT.

This clone was found a few times. This chain uses TRBV27 with TRBJ2-7, with D perhaps given as TRBD1 or TRBD2 (5 bases each). The CDR3 length is 15 residues. V was trimmed by 0 bases and J by 2 bases, leaving 11 bases between them. Germline CDR1 MNHEY, CDR2 SMNVEV (reference sequence). The CDR3 DNA reads as TGTGCCAGCAGTTTATCTGAGAGGGGCCCCTACGAGCAGTACTTC. Translating it yields CASSLSERGPYEQYF.

This chain uses TRBV7-9 with TRBJ2-2, with 7 positions matching TRBD1. J lost 6 bases, V lost 5 bases, and 15 bases had no gene match. CDR1 and CDR2 from the germline V gene are SEHNR and FQNEAQ (reference sequence). The CDR3 runs 17 residues. CDR3 bases: TGTGCCAGCAGCCCCCGCCTGAGACAGGGCGTATCCGGGGAGCTGTTTTTT. It encodes CASSPRLRQGVSGELFF.

This clone was recorded at least ten times. The same CDR3 arises from other DNA sequences in this sample as well. The CDR3: CASSYPDRGYTF. The CDR3 nucleotides are TGTGCCAGCAGTTACCCGGACCGGGGCTACACCTTC. The chain couples TRBV6-6 to TRBJ1-2; D call uncertain. The CDR3 has 12 residues. CDR1 and CDR2 from the germline V gene are MNHNY and SVGAGI (reference sequence). The V end lost 2 bases, the J end lost 8 bases, and 9 bases lay between the germline ends.

The chain recombines TRBV30 with TRBJ2-1; no firm D call. This CDR3 has 15 amino acids. Germline V lookup: CDR1 GTSNPN, CDR2 SVGIG (reference sequence). The germline V and J ends were trimmed by 3 bases and 0 bases, with 12 bases remaining between them. CDR3 sequence: CAWSPPWGSYNEQFF. The CDR3 coding sequence is TGTGCCTGGAGCCCACCATGGGGCTCCTACAATGAGCAGTTCTTC.

This clone has just one count. The genes are TRBV7-6 and TRBJ2-1, with D perhaps given as TRBD1 or TRBD2 (6 bases each). CDR1 is SGHVS and CDR2 is FNYEAQ in the germline V gene. Trimming pared 11 bases from V and 9 bases from J, leaving 23 bases between. The CDR3 loop spans 14 amino acids. CDR3: CAGGTSSGVGEQFF. The CDR3 bases are TGTGCCGGGGGGACTTCTTCAGGGGTTGGTGAGCAGTTCTTC.

Written as DNA, the CDR3 is TGTGCCAGCAGCTGGGCGACTGATACGCAGTATTTT. Amino acids: CASSWATDTQYF. V and J are TRBV7-2 and TRBJ2-3, with unresolved D. CDR3 length equals 12 residues. Trimming stripped 4 bases from V and 6 bases from J, with 8 bases between. Germline loops: CDR1 SGHTA, CDR2 FQGNSA.

As to this clone: Its ends do not fully match the called genes, so a read error is possible. The V gene is TRBV30, the J gene TRBJ1-4; D is unclear. This CDR3 has 13 amino acids. Per the germline V gene, CDR1 is GTSNPN and CDR2 is SVGIG (reference sequence). Here the CDR3 reads CALSLVFNKKLFF. Here the CDR3 DNA reads TGTGCCTTGAGTTTGGTATTTAATAAAAAACTGTTTTTT.

This chain uses TRBV28 with TRBJ2-7; TRBD1 matches 8 bases. V was clipped by 5 bases and J by 5 bases; unmatched bases: 11. Germline CDR1 is MDHEN and CDR2 is SYDVKM. The CDR3 sequence is 15 residues long. The CDR3, as DNA: TGTGCCAGCAGTACTACCTGGACAGGGTCGGACGAGCAGTACTTC. This codes for CASSTTWTGSDEQYF.